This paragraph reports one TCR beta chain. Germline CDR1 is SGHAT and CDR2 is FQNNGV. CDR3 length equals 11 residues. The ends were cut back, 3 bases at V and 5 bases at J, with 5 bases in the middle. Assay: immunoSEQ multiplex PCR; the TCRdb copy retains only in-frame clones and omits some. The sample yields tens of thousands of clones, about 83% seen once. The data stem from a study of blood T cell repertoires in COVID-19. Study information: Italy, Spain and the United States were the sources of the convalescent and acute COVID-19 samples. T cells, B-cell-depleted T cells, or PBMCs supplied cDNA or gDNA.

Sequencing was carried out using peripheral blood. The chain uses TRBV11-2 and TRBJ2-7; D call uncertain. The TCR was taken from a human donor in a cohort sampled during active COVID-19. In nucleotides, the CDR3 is TGTGCCAGCAGCTTCCGAGACGAGCAGTACTTC. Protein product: CASSFRDEQYF. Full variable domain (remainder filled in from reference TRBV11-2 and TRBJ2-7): EAGVAQSPRYKIIEKRQSVAFWCNPISGHATLYWYQQILGQGPKLLIQFQNNGVVDDSQLPKDRFSAERLKGVDSTLKIQPAKLEDSAVYLCASSFRDEQYFGPGTRLTVT.